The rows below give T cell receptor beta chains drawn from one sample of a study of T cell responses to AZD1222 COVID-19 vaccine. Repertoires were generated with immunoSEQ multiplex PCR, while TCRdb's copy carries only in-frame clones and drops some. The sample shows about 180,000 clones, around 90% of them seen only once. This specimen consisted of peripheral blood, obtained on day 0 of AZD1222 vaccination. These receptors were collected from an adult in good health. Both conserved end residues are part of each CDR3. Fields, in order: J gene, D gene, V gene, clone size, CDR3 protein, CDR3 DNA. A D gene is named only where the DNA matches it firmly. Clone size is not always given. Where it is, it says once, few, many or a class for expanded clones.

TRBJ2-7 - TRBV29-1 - CSVEDGGGYEQYF TGCAGCGTTGAAGACGGGGGCGGTTACGAGCAGTACTTC
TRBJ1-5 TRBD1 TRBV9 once CASSVLTGTQPQHF TGTGCCAGCAGCGTTTTGACAGGGACTCAGCCCCAGCATTTT
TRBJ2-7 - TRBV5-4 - CASSPRPAFDEQYF TGTGCCAGCTCGCCCCGCCCGGCGTTCGACGAGCAGTACTTC
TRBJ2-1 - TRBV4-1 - CASSQADGADEQFF TGCGCCAGCAGCCAAGCTGACGGGGCCGACGAGCAGTTCTTC
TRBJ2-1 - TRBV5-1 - CASSVSGNSYNEQFF TGCGCCAGCAGCGTTAGCGGAAACTCCTACAATGAGCAGTTCTTC
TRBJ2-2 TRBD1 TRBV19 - CASSSRDRATGELFF TGTGCCAGTAGTTCCCGGGACAGGGCGACCGGGGAGCTGTTTTTT
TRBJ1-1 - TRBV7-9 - CASSFGNRDRMNTEAFF TGTGCCAGCAGCTTTGGTAACAGGGATCGAATGAACACTGAAGCTTTCTTT
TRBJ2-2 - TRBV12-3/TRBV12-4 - CASSLGRRELFF TGTGCCAGCAGTTTAGGGCGGCGGGAGCTGTTTTTT
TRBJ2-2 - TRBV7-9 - CASSHRDTNTGELFF TGTGCCAGCAGCCATAGGGACACTAACACCGGGGAGCTGTTTTTT
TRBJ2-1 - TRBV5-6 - CASSLNPGSYNEQFF TGTGCCAGCAGCTTGAACCCCGGTAGCTACAATGAGCAGTTCTTC
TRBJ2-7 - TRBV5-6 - CASSFRRQNSYEQYF TGTGCCAGCAGCTTTCGACGACAGAACTCCTACGAGCAGTACTTC
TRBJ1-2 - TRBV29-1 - CSVRDVANYGYTF TGCAGCGTGAGAGACGTCGCTAACTATGGCTACACCTTC
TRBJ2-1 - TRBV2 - CASSENRDIRDNEQFF TGTGCCAGCAGCGAAAACCGGGACATAAGAGACAATGAGCAGTTCTTC
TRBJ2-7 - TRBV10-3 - CAISEGSNYEQYF TGTGCCATCAGTGAGGGCAGTAACTACGAGCAGTACTTC
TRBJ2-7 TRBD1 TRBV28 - CASRRQGEAYEQYF TGTGCCAGCAGAAGACAGGGCGAGGCCTACGAGCAGTACTTC
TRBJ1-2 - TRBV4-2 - CASSQDEERGGYTF TGTGCCAGCAGCCAAGACGAGGAAAGGGGTGGCTACACCTTC
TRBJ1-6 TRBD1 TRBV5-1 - CASSLASGQALSPLHF TGCGCCAGCAGCTTGGCCAGTGGACAGGCGCTCTCACCCCTCCACTTT
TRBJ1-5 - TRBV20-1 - CSASRSSRGKDSNQPQHF TGCAGTGCTAGTAGGAGTTCTCGGGGGAAAGATAGCAATCAGCCCCAGCATTTT
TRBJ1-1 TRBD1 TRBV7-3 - CASSLIQGGRAFF TGTGCCAGCAGCTTAATTCAGGGGGGGAGAGCTTTCTTT
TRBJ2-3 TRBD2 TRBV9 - CASSSRGGPGADTQYF TGTGCCAGCAGCTCGCGGGGGGGCCCGGGGGCAGATACGCAGTATTTT
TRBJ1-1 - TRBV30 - CAWSSWTAEAFF TGTGCCTGGAGTAGCTGGACTGCTGAAGCTTTCTTT
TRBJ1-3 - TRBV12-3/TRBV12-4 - CALRRSSGNTIYF TGTGCCCTTAGACGTAGCTCTGGAAACACCATATATTTT
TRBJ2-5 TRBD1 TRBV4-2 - CASSQEGQFQETQYF TGTGCCAGCAGCCAAGAGGGACAGTTCCAAGAGACCCAGTACTTC
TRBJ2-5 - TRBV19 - CASSMGEETQYF TGTGCCAGTAGTATGGGGGAAGAGACCCAGTACTTC
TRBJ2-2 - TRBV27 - CASMRGNTGELFF TGTGCCAGCATGCGGGGGAACACCGGGGAGCTGTTTTTT
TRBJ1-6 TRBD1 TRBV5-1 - CASSLGSTGGQSPLHF TGCGCCAGCAGCTTGGGGTCGACAGGGGGCCAGTCACCCCTCCACTTT
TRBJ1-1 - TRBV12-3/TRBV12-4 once CASSSRGNTEAFF TGTGCCAGCAGTTCCAGGGGGAACACTGAAGCTTTCTTT
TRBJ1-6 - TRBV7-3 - CASSLDRLNSPLHF TGTGCCAGCAGCTTGGACAGACTAAATTCACCCCTCCACTTT
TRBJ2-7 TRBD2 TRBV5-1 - CASSLTGGYEQYF TGCGCCAGCAGCTTGACGGGGGGCTACGAGCAGTACTTC
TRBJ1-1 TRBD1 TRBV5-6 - CASSLRAPDRANTEAFF TGTGCCAGCAGCTTACGAGCCCCAGACAGGGCGAACACTGAAGCTTTCTTT
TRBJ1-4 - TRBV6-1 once CASSEATGGGEKLFF TGTGCCAGCAGTGAAGCGACGGGGGGCGGTGAAAAACTGTTTTTT
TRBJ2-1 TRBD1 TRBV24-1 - CATSDPGTGSINEQFF TGTGCCACCAGTGATCCCGGGACAGGGTCAATTAATGAGCAGTTCTTC
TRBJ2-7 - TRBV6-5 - CASSPAGFTYEQYF TGTGCCAGCAGTCCCGCCGGGTTTACCTACGAGCAGTACTTC
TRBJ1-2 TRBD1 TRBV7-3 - CASSPGGGAHYGYTF TGTGCCAGCAGCCCAGGGGGGGGCGCGCACTATGGCTACACCTTC
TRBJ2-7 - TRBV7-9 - CASSLASGPYEQYF TGTGCCAGCAGCTTAGCCTCGGGACCCTACGAGCAGTACTTC
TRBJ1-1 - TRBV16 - CASSPNGQRQAFF TGTGCCAGCAGCCCAAACGGGCAGCGCCAAGCTTTCTTT
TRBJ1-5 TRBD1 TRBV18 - CASSLGQGINQPQHF TGTGCCAGCTCCCTGGGACAGGGAATCAATCAGCCCCAGCATTTT
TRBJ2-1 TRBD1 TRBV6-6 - CASSPTGGGNEQFF TGTGCCAGCAGTCCGACAGGGGGCGGGAATGAGCAGTTCTTC
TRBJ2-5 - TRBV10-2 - CASSENGQETQYF TGCGCCAGCAGTGAGAATGGGCAGGAGACCCAGTACTTC
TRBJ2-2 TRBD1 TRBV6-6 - CASTSRDRVDTGELFF TGTGCCAGCACCTCCCGGGACAGGGTTGACACCGGGGAGCTGTTTTTT
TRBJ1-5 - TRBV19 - CASSIWQGQVQPQHF TGTGCCAGTAGTATTTGGCAGGGGCAGGTTCAGCCCCAGCATTTT
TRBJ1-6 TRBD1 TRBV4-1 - CASSQVQGASSPLHF TGCGCCAGCAGCCAAGTACAGGGGGCGAGTTCACCCCTCCACTTT
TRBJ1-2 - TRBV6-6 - CASSYLDSYGYTF TGTGCCAGCAGTTACCTAGACAGCTATGGCTACACCTTC
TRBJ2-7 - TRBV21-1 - CASSKGTFPYEQYF TGTGCCAGCAGCAAAGGTACTTTTCCCTACGAGCAGTACTTC
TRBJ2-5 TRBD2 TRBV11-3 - CASSGTSGGTFQETQYF TGTGCCAGCAGCGGGACTAGCGGGGGGACCTTCCAAGAGACCCAGTACTTC
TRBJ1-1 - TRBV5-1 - CASSFGQENTEAFF TGCGCCAGCAGCTTCGGGCAGGAGAACACTGAAGCTTTCTTT
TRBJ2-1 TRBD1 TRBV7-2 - CASSLGTGYDNEQFF TGTGCCAGCAGCCTCGGGACAGGGTATGATAATGAGCAGTTCTTC
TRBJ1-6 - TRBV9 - CASSAESRTLHF TGTGCCAGCAGCGCCGAATCTAGAACCCTCCACTTT
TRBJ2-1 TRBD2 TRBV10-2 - CASSDRLAGGLFTEQFF TGCGCCAGCAGTGACCGACTAGCGGGGGGCCTATTCACTGAGCAGTTCTTC
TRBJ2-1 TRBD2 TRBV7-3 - CASSRELAGDQFF TGTGCCAGCAGCCGAGAACTAGCGGGGGATCAGTTCTTC